These 8 T cell receptor beta chains were sequenced from one sample in a study of blood T cells in healthy people across ages. For the second PCR, which ran for roughly 6 to 12 cycles, a sample-barcoded 5' primer and a J-beta primer mix were used. TCRdb fed the 5' RACE reads into MiXCR, producing one record per CDR3 protein. The sample carries about 800,000 distinct CDR3 sequences, around 25% recorded once. These data also featured in a second study, about T cells of mothers and their children.

Material: blood. All receptors derive from a boy younger than 18 in good health.

This clonotype turned up a few times. This rearrangement joins TRBV10-2 to TRBJ2-7, with D tentatively TRBD2 (7 bases). Germline lookup yields CDR1 WSHSY and CDR2 SAAADI. The V gene lost 0 bases and the J gene lost 9 bases, with 12 bases spanning the gap. The CDR3 spans 13 residues. The chain's CDR3 is CASSESGGAVQYF. For the CDR3, the DNA is TGCGCCAGCAGTGAGTCTGGGGGGGCCGTGCAGTACTTC.

This clonotype occurred a few times. This may stem from a read error, because a much larger clone lies one nucleotide away. This chain links TRBV7-9 with TRBJ2-7, with D perhaps matching TRBD2 (5 bases). The germline V gene encodes CDR1 SEHNR and CDR2 FQNEAQ (reference sequence). This CDR3 contains 15 residues. Trimming left V 1 base short and J 5 bases short, with 15 bases between. The CDR3 here is CASSLVGAAGNEQYF. The CDR3 bases are TGTGCCAGCAGCTTAGTAGGAGCGGCTGGGAACGAGCAGTACTTC.

Only a few counts were recorded for this clonotype. V is TRBV9 and J is TRBJ1-4, with a tentative D call TRBD1 (6 bases). From germline, CDR1 is SGDLS and CDR2 YYNGEE. V dropped 3 bases and J dropped 7 bases, with 28 bases sitting between them. The CDR3 loop spans 19 amino acids. The CDR3 here is CASSESRGQESRLCEKLFF. The CDR3 DNA follows: TGTGCCAGCAGCGAGAGTAGGGGACAAGAAAGCAGGTTATGTGAAAAACTGTTTTTT.

This chain links TRBV7-2 with TRBJ2-1; 8 bases are a match to TRBD2. Gene TRBJ2-5 matches the end of the DNA better, so the J call may be wrong. The germline gives CDR1 SGHTA, CDR2 FQGNSA. The CDR3 consists of 14 residues. This CDR3 is CASSKSGSGETQYF. As DNA, the CDR3 is TGTGCCAGCAGCAAGAGCGGGAGCGGAGAGACCCAGTACTTC.

The chain joins TRBV6-6 to TRBJ1-5; 7 nucleotides line up with TRBD1. Germline V gene lookup returns CDR1 MNHNY and CDR2 SVGAGI (reference sequence). CDR3 size: 14 residues. V lost 6 bases and J lost 7; bases outside the gene matches: 9. The CDR3 bases are TGTGCCAGCAGCCAAGACAGGGCAGGCCAGCCCCAGCATTTT. Encoded protein: CASSQDRAGQPQHF.

V and J are TRBV28 and TRBJ2-5; 8 nucleotides line up with TRBD1. The germline V gene encodes CDR1 MDHEN and CDR2 SYDVKM. V trimming: 5 bases; J trimming: 0 bases; junction bases outside the gene matches: 14. The CDR3 sequence is 18 residues long. The CDR3 spells CASSPTPTTGEYQETQYF. The CDR3 region has the DNA TGTGCCAGCAGTCCCACCCCAACGACAGGGGAATACCAAGAGACCCAGTACTTC.

This clonotype was seen only a few times. This chain joins TRBV5-1 and TRBJ2-2; 8 bases are a match to TRBD1. The length of the CDR3 is 16 residues. The germline V gene encodes CDR1 SGHRS and CDR2 YFSETQ. Losses at the gene ends were 4 bases for V and 6 bases for J; bases not matched to a gene: 11. The CDR3 sequence: CASSPEAGGGSGELFF. CDR3 sequence (DNA): TGCGCCAGCAGCCCGGAGGCAGGGGGCGGCTCCGGGGAGCTGTTTTTT.

This clonotype was detected only a few times. The chain has TRBV7-2 and TRBJ2-7, with TRBD2 identical over 7 bases. The V gene's germline CDR1 is SGHTA and CDR2 FQGNSA. The CDR3 covers 15 residues. The V and J ends lost 4 bases and 4 bases, in that order; junction bases with no gene match: 10. CDR3: CASSSSGKILYEQYF. The CDR3 nucleotides read TGTGCCAGCAGCTCGAGCGGGAAGATATTATACGAGCAGTACTTC.